This T cell receptor (beta chain) is drawn from a study of shared clonotypes between healthy human individuals. TCRdb keeps only in-frame clones here, not all; method: immunoSEQ multiplex PCR. Among approximately 1,500,000 clones listed, about 98% were seen once. About this clone itself: Antigen: not known.

The study drew all its donors from Caucasian adults living in Nashville, Tennessee. It was into CD45RA+ naive and CD45RA-negative memory subsets that the CD4+ cells were split. Study conclusions and caveats: The sole specimen, blood, was sampled, and tissue repertoires likely differ.

Trimming took 0 bases from V and 4 from J, leaving 13 bases between them. Germline values: CDR1 SGHNT, CDR2 YYREEE (reference sequence). CDR3 size: 15 residues. The receptor was derived from a man aged 30 to 45 in good health. V is TRBV5-4 and J is TRBJ1-1, with D perhaps TRBD1 (6 bases). The sample taken for sequencing was naive CD4+ T cells sorted from blood. As for subset: CD45RA+ positively selected. The CDR3 is CASSLAKRGGTEAFF. CDR3 coding DNA: TGTGCCAGCAGCTTGGCCAAGAGGGGGGGCACTGAAGCTTTCTTT.